A single TCR beta chain is shown here with its context. This record comes from a study of T cells expressing NK-cell markers. In the study overall: Just one sequenced donor of eight was HCMV-seronegative, while seven were seropositive.

CDR1 and CDR2 (germline): WSHSY, SAAADI. CDR3 size: 17 residues. TCRdb reprocessed the 5' RACE reads and reports one entry per CDR3 protein, with no DNA. Recorded for this sample: approximately 380,000 distinct CDR3 sequences. Sequenced material: blood T cells: a sorted CD56 or NKG2C T cell subset, CD4+ or CD8+ T cells, or bulk PBMC T cells (not recorded which). V is TRBV10-2 and J is TRBJ2-5; TCRdb proposes TRBD2, but this gene call is untestable without DNA. The sequence derives from a man aged 18 to 69 in good health. The chain's CDR3 is CASSEFWARGSWETQYF.